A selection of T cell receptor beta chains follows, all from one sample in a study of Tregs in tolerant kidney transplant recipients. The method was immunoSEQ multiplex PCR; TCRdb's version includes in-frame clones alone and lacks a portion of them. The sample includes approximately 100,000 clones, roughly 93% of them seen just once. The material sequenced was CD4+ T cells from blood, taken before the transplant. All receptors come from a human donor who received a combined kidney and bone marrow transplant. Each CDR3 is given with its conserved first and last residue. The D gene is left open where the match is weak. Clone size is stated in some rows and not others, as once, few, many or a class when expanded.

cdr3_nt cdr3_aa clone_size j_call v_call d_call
TGCGCCAGCAGCCAGGAGACTAGCGTTTCCCTCAGGCGGACCGGGGAGCTGTTTTTT CASSQETSVSLRRTGELFF - TRBJ2-2 TRBV4-1 TRBD2
TGTGCCAGCACCCACGTTTGGGGGGGTGAGCTGTTTTTT CASTHVWGGELFF once TRBJ2-2 TRBV7-6 TRBD2
TGTGCCAGCAGTTTACCCGGGACAGGGTCCTACGAGCAGTACTTC CASSLPGTGSYEQYF - TRBJ2-7 TRBV28 TRBD1
TGTGCCAGCAGCGAACAAGATAGCAATCAGCCCCAGCATTTT CASSEQDSNQPQHF - TRBJ1-5 TRBV7-2 -
TGTGCCAGCAGTTACTCAGGGGCTAGCAATCAGCCCCAGCATTTT CASSYSGASNQPQHF - TRBJ1-5 TRBV6-5 -
TGTGCCACCAGCAGAAGCGCGGTCGCAAATCAGCCCCAGCATTTT CATSRSAVANQPQHF - TRBJ1-5 TRBV15 -
TGTGCCAGCACCGAAGGTGGTCGGGGGGGTTTCTACGAGCAGTACTTC CASTEGGRGGFYEQYF - TRBJ2-7 TRBV28 TRBD2
TGTGCCAGCTCACCTATGGACAGGAGGCAAATTGAAGCTTTCTTT CASSPMDRRQIEAFF - TRBJ1-1 TRBV18 TRBD1
TGTGCCACCTCCCGCGGGGGGAACCATGACTACGAGCAGTACTTC CATSRGGNHDYEQYF - TRBJ2-7 TRBV15 TRBD2
TGTGCCAGCAGCCAGCATAGAGTACAAGAGACCCAGTACTTC CASSQHRVQETQYF - TRBJ2-5 TRBV4-2 -
TGTGCCAGCAGCCGGGACAACAATCAGCCCCAGCATTTT CASSRDNNQPQHF - TRBJ1-5 TRBV13 -
TGTGCCAGCAGTTTATTACGGGGAAAAGCTAACTATGGCTACACCTTC CASSLLRGKANYGYTF - TRBJ1-2 TRBV27 -
TGTGCCAGCAGCTTATCAGCGGGGGATTACAATGAGCAGTTCTTC CASSLSAGDYNEQFF - TRBJ2-1 TRBV7-6 TRBD2
TGTGCCAGCAGTTACGGCGGGAGCCGAAAGACCCAGTACTTC CASSYGGSRKTQYF - TRBJ2-5 TRBV6-5 TRBD2
TGTGCCAGCAGCTTAGATCAGGGGGGCTACGAGCAGTACTTC CASSLDQGGYEQYF - TRBJ2-7 TRBV7-9 -
TGTGCCAGCAGTTTGACTCGGGAGCTGTTTTTT CASSLTRELFF - TRBJ2-2 TRBV28 -
TGTGCCAGCACCCGGGCCGGGGACAACTCCTACGAGCAGTACTTC CASTRAGDNSYEQYF once TRBJ2-7 TRBV6-1 -
TGCGCCAGCAGCCAAGGAAAACCACGGGACTACTCTACCTACAATGAGCAGTTCTTC CASSQGKPRDYSTYNEQFF - TRBJ2-1 TRBV4-3 TRBD2
TGTGCCAGCAGCTTACTGGTCGGGGGCAATGAGCAGTTCTTC CASSLLVGGNEQFF - TRBJ2-1 TRBV11-3 -
TGTGCCAGCAGACCTAAACAGGGGTGGGACATTCAGTACTTC CASRPKQGWDIQYF - TRBJ2-4 TRBV6-1 TRBD1
TGCGCCAGCAGCCAAGATCTGGGGACTAGCTTGGAGGGGCAGTTCTTC CASSQDLGTSLEGQFF - TRBJ2-1 TRBV4-3 TRBD2
TGTGCCAGCAGCTTAGCATGGACAGGGCAAAGCACAGATACGCAGTATTTT CASSLAWTGQSTDTQYF - TRBJ2-3 TRBV7-9 TRBD1
TGTGCCAGCAGCCGGGACTCCTCAAATACGCAGTATTTT CASSRDSSNTQYF once TRBJ2-3 TRBV7-3 -
TGTGCCAGCAGTTTGGGCAGGGCGCCATACGAGCAGTACTTC CASSLGRAPYEQYF - TRBJ2-7 TRBV27 -
TGTGCCAGCAGCCAAGATAGGGCTAGCGGAATCACAGATACGCAGTATTTT CASSQDRASGITDTQYF - TRBJ2-3 TRBV4-2 TRBD2
TGTGCCAGCAGATTAAGCGGTGCAACTAATGAAAAACTGTTTTTT CASRLSGATNEKLFF - TRBJ1-4 TRBV6-4 -
TGCGCCAGCAGAGCCCTCTCCCAAGAGACCCAGTACTTC CASRALSQETQYF - TRBJ2-5 TRBV5-1 -
TGTGCCAGCAGCTTGCAGGTCTTTGTGAATGAGCAGTTCTTC CASSLQVFVNEQFF - TRBJ2-1 TRBV7-9 -
TGTGCCAGTAGTATCACAGGGTCGCCAGAGACCCAGTACTTC CASSITGSPETQYF - TRBJ2-5 TRBV19 -
TGTGCCAGCAGTTACTCCACTAGACAGGGGAAAAACATTCAGTACTTC CASSYSTRQGKNIQYF - TRBJ2-4 TRBV6-5 TRBD1
TGTGCCAGCAGGCCTGGCGGGGGGGCTGAGACCCAGTACTTC CASRPGGGAETQYF - TRBJ2-5 TRBV28 TRBD2
TGTGCCAGCAGCCATCCTAACAGGGGGCGCTTTCAAGGTCAGCCCCAGCATTTT CASSHPNRGRFQGQPQHF - TRBJ1-5 TRBV14 TRBD1
TGTGCCAGTAGGAGGACCGGGACAGGGGCGTTGTATGGCTACACCTTC CASRRTGTGALYGYTF - TRBJ1-2 TRBV19 TRBD1
TGTGCCAGCCGACAGGGTGAAGAAAAACTGTTTTTT CASRQGEEKLFF - TRBJ1-4 TRBV21-1 -
TGTGCCAGCAGCCGACCGGGACTAGCGGGAGGGCCAGGGGAGCTGTTTTTT CASSRPGLAGGPGELFF - TRBJ2-2 TRBV7-6 TRBD2
TGTGCTAGTGGTTTGACTAGCACCCTAGGGGCAAATGAGCAGTTCTTC CASGLTSTLGANEQFF few TRBJ2-1 TRBV12-5 -
TGCGCCAGCAGCTTGGAATATCGGTTTAGCGGCCAGGAGACTGAAGCTTTCTTT CASSLEYRFSGQETEAFF few TRBJ1-1 TRBV5-1 -
TGTGCCAGCCGAGGGACAGACGCAACTAATGAAAAACTGTTTTTT CASRGTDATNEKLFF - TRBJ1-4 TRBV18 TRBD1
TGTGCCAGCAGCTTAGGGGCAGGGACATTGATGTATGGCTACACCTTC CASSLGAGTLMYGYTF - TRBJ1-2 TRBV7-9 -
TGTGCCAGCAGCGTAGAGGACAGGCGGGCCGAGCAGTACTTC CASSVEDRRAEQYF - TRBJ2-7 TRBV9 TRBD1
TGTGCCAGCAAGAACGACAGGGCATTCGAGCAGTACTTC CASKNDRAFEQYF - TRBJ2-7 TRBV2 TRBD1
TGTGCCAGCAGCTTTGGACAGAACACTGAAGCTTTCTTT CASSFGQNTEAFF few TRBJ1-1 TRBV5-6 -
TGTGCCATCAGTGATCACCGGGACAGGGTTTCACCCCTCCACTTT CAISDHRDRVSPLHF - TRBJ1-6 TRBV10-3 TRBD1
TGTGCCAGCAGCTTGGTGCTAGCGGGACAAGAGACCCAGTACTTC CASSLVLAGQETQYF - TRBJ2-5 TRBV5-4 TRBD2